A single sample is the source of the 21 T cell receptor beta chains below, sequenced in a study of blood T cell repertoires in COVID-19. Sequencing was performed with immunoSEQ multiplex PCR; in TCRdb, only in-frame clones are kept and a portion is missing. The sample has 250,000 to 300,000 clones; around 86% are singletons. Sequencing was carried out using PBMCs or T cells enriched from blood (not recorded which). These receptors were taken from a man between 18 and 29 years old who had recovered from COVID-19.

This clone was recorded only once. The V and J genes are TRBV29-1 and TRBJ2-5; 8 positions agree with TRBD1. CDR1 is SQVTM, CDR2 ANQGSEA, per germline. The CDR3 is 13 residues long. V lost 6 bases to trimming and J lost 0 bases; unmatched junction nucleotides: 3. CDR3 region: CSVPGQDQETQYF. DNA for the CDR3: TGCAGCGTGCCGGGACAGGACCAAGAGACCCAGTACTTC.

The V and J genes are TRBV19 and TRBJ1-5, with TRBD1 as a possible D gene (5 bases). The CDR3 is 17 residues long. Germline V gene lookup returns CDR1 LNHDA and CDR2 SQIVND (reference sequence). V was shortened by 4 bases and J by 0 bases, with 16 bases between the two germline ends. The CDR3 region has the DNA TGTGCCAGTAGTACTAGATGGCAGGGTTATAGCAATCAGCCCCAGCATTTT. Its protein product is CASSTRWQGYSNQPQHF.

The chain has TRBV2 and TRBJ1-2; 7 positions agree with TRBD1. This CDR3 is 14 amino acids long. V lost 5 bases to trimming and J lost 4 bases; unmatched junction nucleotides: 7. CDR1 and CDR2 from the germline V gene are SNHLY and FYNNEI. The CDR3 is CASSSGQPFYGYTF. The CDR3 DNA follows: TGTGCCAGCAGTTCGGGACAGCCGTTCTATGGCTACACCTTC.

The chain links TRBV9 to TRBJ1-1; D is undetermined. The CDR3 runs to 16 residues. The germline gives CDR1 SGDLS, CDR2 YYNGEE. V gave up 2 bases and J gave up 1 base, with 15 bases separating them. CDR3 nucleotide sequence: TGTGCCAGCAGCGTGGGTGCAGGTTTATGGAACACTGAAGCTTTCTTT. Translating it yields CASSVGAGLWNTEAFF.

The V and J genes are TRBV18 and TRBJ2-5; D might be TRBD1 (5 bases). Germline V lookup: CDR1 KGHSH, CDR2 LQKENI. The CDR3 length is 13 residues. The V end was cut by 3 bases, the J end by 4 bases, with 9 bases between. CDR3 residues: CASSPAGSETQYF. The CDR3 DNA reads TGTGCCAGCTCACCGGCAGGGTCAGAGACCCAGTACTTC.

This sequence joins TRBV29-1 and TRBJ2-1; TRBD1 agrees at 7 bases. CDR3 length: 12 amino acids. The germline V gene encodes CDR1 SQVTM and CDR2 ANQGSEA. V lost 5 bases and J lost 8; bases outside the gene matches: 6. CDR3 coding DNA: TGCAGCGTTACGACAGGGTTGGATGAGCAGTTCTTC. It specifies CSVTTGLDEQFF.

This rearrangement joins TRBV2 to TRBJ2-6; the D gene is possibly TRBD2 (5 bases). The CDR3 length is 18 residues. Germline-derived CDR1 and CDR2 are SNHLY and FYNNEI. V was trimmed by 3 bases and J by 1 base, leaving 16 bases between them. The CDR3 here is CASSEVTGSGSGANVLTF. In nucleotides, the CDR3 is TGTGCCAGCAGTGAGGTGACGGGGAGCGGTTCTGGGGCCAACGTCCTGACTTTC.

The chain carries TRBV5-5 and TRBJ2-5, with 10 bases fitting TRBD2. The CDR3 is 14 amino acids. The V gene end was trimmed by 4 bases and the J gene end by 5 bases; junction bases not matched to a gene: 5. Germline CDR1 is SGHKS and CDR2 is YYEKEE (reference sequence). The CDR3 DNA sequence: TGTGCCAGCAGCCCTTCTAGCGGGAGCGAGACCCAGTACTTC. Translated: CASSPSSGSETQYF.

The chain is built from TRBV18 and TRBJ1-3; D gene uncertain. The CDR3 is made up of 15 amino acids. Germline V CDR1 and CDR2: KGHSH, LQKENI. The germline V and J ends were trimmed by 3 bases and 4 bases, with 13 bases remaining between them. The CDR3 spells CASSPGLLEGNTIYF. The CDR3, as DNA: TGTGCCAGCTCACCCGGCCTTTTGGAGGGAAACACCATATATTTT.

CDR3 bases: TGCGCCAGCAGTGACGGGTACACCGGGGAGCTGTTTTTT. This codes for CASSDGYTGELFF. The chain links TRBV10-1 to TRBJ2-2; D uncertain. Germline V lookup: CDR1 WNHNN, CDR2 SYGVQD (reference sequence). The V end was cut by 3 bases, the J end by 3 bases, with 5 bases between. The CDR3 contains 13 residues.

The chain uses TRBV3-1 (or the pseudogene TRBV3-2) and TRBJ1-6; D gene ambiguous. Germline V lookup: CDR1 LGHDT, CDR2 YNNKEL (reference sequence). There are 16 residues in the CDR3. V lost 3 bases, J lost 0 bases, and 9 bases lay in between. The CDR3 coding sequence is TGTGCCAGCAGCCACGTTTTGAGCTCCTATAATTCACCCCTCCACTTT. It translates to CASSHVLSSYNSPLHF.

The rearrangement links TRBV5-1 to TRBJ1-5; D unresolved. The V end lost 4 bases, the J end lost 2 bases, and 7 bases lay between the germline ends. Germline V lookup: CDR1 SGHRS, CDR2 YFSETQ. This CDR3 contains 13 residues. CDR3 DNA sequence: TGCGCCAGCAGCCCCGGGGGCAATCAGCCCCAGCATTTT. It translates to CASSPGGNQPQHF.

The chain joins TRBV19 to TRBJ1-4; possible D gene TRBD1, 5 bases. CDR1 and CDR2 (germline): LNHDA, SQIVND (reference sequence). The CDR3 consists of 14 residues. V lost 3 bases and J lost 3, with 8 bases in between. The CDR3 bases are TGTGCCAGTAGTATGGGGGGATCTAATGAAAAACTGTTTTTT. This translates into CASSMGGSNEKLFF.

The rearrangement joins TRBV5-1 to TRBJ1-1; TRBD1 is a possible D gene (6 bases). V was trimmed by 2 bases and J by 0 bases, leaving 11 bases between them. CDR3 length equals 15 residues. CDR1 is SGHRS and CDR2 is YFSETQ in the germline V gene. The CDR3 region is CASSFSGTLNTEAFF. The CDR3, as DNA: TGCGCCAGCAGCTTCTCCGGGACACTGAACACTGAAGCTTTCTTT.

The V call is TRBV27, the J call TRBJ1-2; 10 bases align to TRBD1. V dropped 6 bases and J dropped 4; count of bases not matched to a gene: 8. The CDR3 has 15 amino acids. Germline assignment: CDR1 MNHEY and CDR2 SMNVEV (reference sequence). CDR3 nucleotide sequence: TGTGCCAGCAGCTCCGGGGGACAGGGGTTCTATGGCTACACCTTC. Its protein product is CASSSGGQGFYGYTF.

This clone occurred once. The CDR3 coding sequence is TGTGCCAGCAATCCCGGGAGCTCTGGAAACACCATATATTTT. This translates into CASNPGSSGNTIYF. This rearrangement joins TRBV14 to TRBJ1-3, with unresolved D. The CDR3 is 14 amino acids. CDR1 is SGHDN, CDR2 FVKESK, per germline. V was trimmed by 7 bases and J by 0 bases, leaving 10 bases between them.

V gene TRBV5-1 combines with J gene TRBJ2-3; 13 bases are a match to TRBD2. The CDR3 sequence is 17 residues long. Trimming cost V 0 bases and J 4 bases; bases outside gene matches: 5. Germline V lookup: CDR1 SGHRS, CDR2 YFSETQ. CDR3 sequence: CASSLGTSGSGADTQYF. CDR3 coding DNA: TGCGCCAGCAGCTTGGGGACTAGCGGGAGCGGGGCAGATACGCAGTATTTT.

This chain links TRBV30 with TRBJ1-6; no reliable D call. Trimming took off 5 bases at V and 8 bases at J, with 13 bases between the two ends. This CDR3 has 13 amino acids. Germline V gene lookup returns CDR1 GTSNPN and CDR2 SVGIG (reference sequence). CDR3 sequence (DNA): TGTGCCTGGGCCCGGAGCCGAGATTCACCCCTCCACTTT. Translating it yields CAWARSRDSPLHF.

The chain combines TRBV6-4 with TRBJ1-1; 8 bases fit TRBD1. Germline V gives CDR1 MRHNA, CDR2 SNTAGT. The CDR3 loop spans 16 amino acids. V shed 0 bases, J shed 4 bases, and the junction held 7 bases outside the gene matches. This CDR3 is CASSDSGTGGSTEAFF. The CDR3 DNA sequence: TGTGCCAGCAGTGACTCGGGAACAGGGGGGAGCACTGAAGCTTTCTTT.

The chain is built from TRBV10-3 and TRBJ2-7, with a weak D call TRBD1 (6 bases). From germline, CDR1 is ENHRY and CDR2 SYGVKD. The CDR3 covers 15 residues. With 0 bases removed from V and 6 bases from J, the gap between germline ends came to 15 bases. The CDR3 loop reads CAISESARGIVEQYF. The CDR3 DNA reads TGTGCCATCAGTGAGTCGGCCAGGGGAATAGTCGAGCAGTACTTC.

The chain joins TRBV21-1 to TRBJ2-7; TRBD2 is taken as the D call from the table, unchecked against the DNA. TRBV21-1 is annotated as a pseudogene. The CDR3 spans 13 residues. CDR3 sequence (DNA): TGTGCCAGCAGCAAAGACGGCTCCTACGAGCAGTACTTC. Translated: CASSKDGSYEQYF.